Below are 9 T cell receptor beta chains sequenced from a single sample in a study of CXCR3-negative and CXCR3-positive naive CD8 T cells. Via 5' RACE with UMI labels, TRB cDNA libraries were prepared. TCRdb reprocessed the 5' RACE reads; each CDR3 protein has one entry and no DNA is given. This sample's table has tens of thousands of distinct CDR3 sequences. Overall study findings and caveats: Hydrophobicity was higher for TRB CDR3s found in CXCR3-positive naive cells than in CXCR3-negative naive cells.

Their target antigens are unknown. Material: naive CXCR3+ CD8+ T cells from blood. Subset denoted: CD45RO-CCR7+CD27+CD95- naive CD8+ T cells expressing CXCR3 (TNR3+). The receptors here all came from a human donor in good health. Some clones in this sample may be carry-over from other donors' samples.

V is TRBV4-2 and J is TRBJ2-1. CDR3 length: 16 residues. Germline CDR1 reads LGHNA; CDR2 reads YNFKEQ. This CDR3 is CASSQVYASSYNEQFF.

The rearrangement uses TRBV14 and TRBJ2-5; TCRdb's D call, TRBD1, is unchecked because there is no DNA. The CDR3 is made up of 15 amino acids. Per germline, CDR1 SGHDN and CDR2 FVKESK. The CDR3 is CASSQFGTGYETQYF.

V gene TRBV29-1 combines with J gene TRBJ2-6; TCRdb proposes TRBD1, but this gene call is untestable without DNA. The length of the CDR3 is 18 residues. Germline CDR1 is SQVTM and CDR2 is ANQGSEA. CDR3 region: CSVVLMDRVLPGANVLTF.

This sequence joins TRBV4-2 and TRBJ1-4. The CDR3 sequence is 15 residues long. Germline loops: CDR1 LGHNA, CDR2 YNFKEQ. CDR3 region: CASSQDYLLQEKLFF.

V is TRBV6-6 and J is TRBJ1-5; TCRdb's assignment of TRBD1 cannot be checked, as there is no DNA. The CDR3 is made up of 14 amino acids. Germline V gene data show CDR1 as MNHNY and CDR2 as SVGAGI (reference sequence). CDR3 in amino acids: CASNGGDVNQPQHF.

The chain combines TRBV29-1 with TRBJ2-1; TCRdb lists TRBD1, though no DNA is available to test this call. The CDR3 sequence is 13 residues long. CDR1 SQVTM and CDR2 ANQGSEA come from the germline V gene. CDR3 in amino acids: CSVGGGPHNEQFF.

The chain carries TRBV6-2 or TRBV6-3 and TRBJ2-1; the TCRdb call, TRBD1, lacks DNA for checking. The CDR3 is made up of 17 amino acids. Germline V gene data show CDR1 as MNHEY and CDR2 as SVGEGT. The CDR3 here is CASTPFDVQSSYNEQFF.

The chain couples TRBV11-2 to TRBJ2-5; TCRdb names TRBD1, which stays unverified in the absence of DNA. The CDR3 covers 15 residues. Per germline, CDR1 SGHAT and CDR2 FQNNGV. The CDR3 here is CASSSFWGEQETQYF.

The chain recombines TRBV14 with TRBJ2-7. There are 15 residues in the CDR3. CDR1 is SGHDN and CDR2 is FVKESK in the germline V gene. The CDR3 region is CASSPTDSSSYEQYF.